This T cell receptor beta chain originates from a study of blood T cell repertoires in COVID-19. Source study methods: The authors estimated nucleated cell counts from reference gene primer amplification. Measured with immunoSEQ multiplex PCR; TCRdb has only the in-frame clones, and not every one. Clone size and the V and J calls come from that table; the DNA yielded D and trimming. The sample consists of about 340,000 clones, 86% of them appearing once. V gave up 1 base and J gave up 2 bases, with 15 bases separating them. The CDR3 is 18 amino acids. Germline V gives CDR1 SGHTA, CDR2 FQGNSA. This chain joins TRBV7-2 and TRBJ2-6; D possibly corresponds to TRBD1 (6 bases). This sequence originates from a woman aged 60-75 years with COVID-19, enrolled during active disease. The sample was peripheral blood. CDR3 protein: CASSLGGPVATGANVLTF. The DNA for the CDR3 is TGTGCCAGCAGCTTAGGGGGGCCGGTCGCTACTGGGGCCAACGTCCTGACTTTC.